One sample yielded the 18 T cell receptor beta chains listed below, sequenced in a study of type 1 and type 2 diabetes patients. Genomic DNA was the PCR template. The TCR beta CDR3 region was amplified using 30 forward and 13 reverse primers. TCRdb passed the multiplex PCR reads through MiXCR, listing each CDR3 protein once. The sample contains some 250,000 distinct CDR3 sequences, around 47% of which appear only once. Source material: peripheral blood mononuclear cells (PBMCs). The receptors here all came from a young man with type 2 diabetes.

V gene TRBV19 combines with J gene TRBJ2-5; 11 bases agree with TRBD2. V was clipped by 5 bases and J by 6 bases; unmatched bases: 17. This CDR3 has 18 amino acids. Per germline, CDR1 LNHDA and CDR2 SQIVND (reference sequence). As DNA, the CDR3 is TGTGCCAGTAGTGGGCAAACTTTAGCGGGGGGGCCCGGCCAGACCCAGTACTTC. It is translated as CASSGQTLAGGPGQTQYF.

The chain links TRBV12-3 or TRBV12-4 to TRBJ2-5; D gene unclear. Trimming shortened V by 5 bases and J by 5 bases, and 15 bases separated the two germline ends. The CDR3 runs 14 residues. CDR3 nucleotide sequence: TGTGCCAGCAGTACGAAAATGGAACGGGAGACCCAGTACTTC. Encoded protein: CASSTKMERETQYF.

V is TRBV19 and J is TRBJ2-7, with D perhaps TRBD1 or TRBD2 (5 bases each). The ends were cut back, 5 bases at V and 5 bases at J, with 19 bases in the middle. CDR3 length: 15 residues. Germline V gene data show CDR1 as LNHDA and CDR2 as SQIVND (reference sequence). The chain's CDR3 is CASSPSPSWGHEQYF. CDR3 in DNA: TGTGCCAGTAGTCCCAGTCCATCGTGGGGACACGAGCAGTACTTC. Based on the CDR3 plus reference TRBV19 and TRBJ2-7, the full variable domain is DGGITQSPKYLFRKEGQNVTLSCEQNLNHDAMYWYRQDPGQGLRLIYYSQIVNDFQKGDIAEGYSVSREKKESFPLTVTSAQKNPTAFYLCASSPSPSWGHEQYFGPGTRLTVT.

The V and J genes are TRBV4-1 and TRBJ2-7; D is undetermined. Deletions cut 0 bases from V and 2 bases from J, with 8 bases between. Germline V gene sequence: CDR1 MGHRA, CDR2 YSYEKL. The CDR3 loop spans 14 amino acids. The CDR3 loop reads CASSQEQGTYEQYF. The DNA of the CDR3 is TGCGCCAGCAGCCAAGAACAAGGAACCTACGAGCAGTACTTC.

This clonotype was seen a few times. The CDR3 nucleotides read TGTGCCTGGAAATGGTCCACAGATACGCAGTATTTT. It encodes CAWKWSTDTQYF. The genes are TRBV30 and TRBJ2-3; no reliable D call. The CDR3 runs to 12 residues. Germline V gives CDR1 GTSNPN, CDR2 SVGIG (reference sequence). Trimming removed 4 bases from V and 2 bases from J, with 7 bases in between.

This chain links TRBV7-2 with TRBJ2-1; the D call may be TRBD1 or TRBD2 (5 bases each). Germline loops: CDR1 SGHTA, CDR2 FQGNSA. This CDR3 comprises 16 residues. V was shortened by 1 base and J by 8 bases, with 18 bases between the two germline ends. CDR3 nucleotide sequence: TGTGCCAGCAGCTTAGACGGAGTCCCGAGGGGTCATGAGCAGTTCTTC. Translating it yields CASSLDGVPRGHEQFF.

J is TRBJ2-5 and V is TRBV18; the D gene is possibly TRBD1 (6 bases). Trimming removed 1 base at V and 5 bases at J, with 20 bases between. The germline V gene encodes CDR1 KGHSH and CDR2 LQKENI. The CDR3 has 17 amino acids. Here the CDR3 DNA reads TGTGCCAGCTCACCACTACCAGGGGATATGATGTCGGAGACCCAGTACTTC. This translates into CASSPLPGDMMSETQYF.

V gene TRBV19 combines with J gene TRBJ1-1; a weak D match, TRBD1 (5 bases). Trimming stripped 4 bases from V and 6 bases from J, with 12 bases between. From germline, CDR1 is LNHDA and CDR2 SQIVND (reference sequence). The CDR3 is made up of 13 amino acids. The CDR3 is CASSKGRGAEAFF. The CDR3 DNA reads TGTGCCAGTAGTAAAGGCCGGGGGGCTGAAGCTTTCTTT.

V and J are TRBV7-2 and TRBJ2-7; 7 bases line up with TRBD1. CDR3 size: 15 residues. Losses at the gene ends were 1 base for V and 3 bases for J; bases not matched to a gene: 6. Germline CDR1 and CDR2: SGHTA and FQGNSA. CDR3 protein: CASSLEQGRHYEQYF. In DNA form, the CDR3 reads TGTGCCAGCAGCTTAGAACAGGGGCGACACTACGAGCAGTACTTC.

This chain connects TRBV2 to TRBJ1-4; TRBD1 matches at 9 bases. The CDR3 spans 14 residues. Unmatched junction bases numbered 2, after V lost 6 bases and J lost 3 bases. Germline CDR1 is SNHLY and CDR2 is FYNNEI. This chain's CDR3 is CASRQGAANEKLFF. DNA for the CDR3: TGTGCCAGCAGACAGGGGGCAGCTAATGAAAAACTGTTTTTT.

The chain recombines TRBV7-6 with TRBJ1-4; D gene unclear. The CDR3 sequence is 14 residues long. Germline assignment: CDR1 SGHVS and CDR2 FNYEAQ. V was pared by 1 base and J by 5 bases, with 8 bases between. The CDR3 loop reads CASSLGLTNEKLFF. In DNA, the CDR3 is TGTGCCAGCAGCTTAGGACTGACAAATGAAAAACTGTTTTTT.

In this sample, this clonotype turned up many times. The rearrangement links TRBV19 to TRBJ1-5; D gene uncertain. Between the trimmed V and J ends, which lost 7 bases and 4 bases, there was a span of 14 bases. Looked up from germline, CDR1 is LNHDA and CDR2 is SQIVND (reference sequence). This CDR3 region has 14 residues. This CDR3 is CASNVGFGNQPQHF. CDR3 DNA sequence: TGTGCCAGTAATGTAGGGTTCGGGAATCAGCCCCAGCATTTT.

This chain connects TRBV29-1 to TRBJ1-1; tentative D call: TRBD1 (6 bases). V was cut by 6 bases and J by 0 bases, with 14 bases left in between. CDR3 size: 14 residues. Germline assignment: CDR1 SQVTM and CDR2 ANQGSEA. For the CDR3, the DNA is TGCAGCGTGGACCCCAGGGGCATGAACACTGAAGCTTTCTTT. The encoded protein is CSVDPRGMNTEAFF.

The chain is built from TRBV25-1 and TRBJ1-4, with D tentatively TRBD1 (5 bases). Germline V CDR1 and CDR2: MGHDK, SYGVNS. The CDR3 is 14 amino acids. V lost 3 bases and J 10 bases, leaving 15 bases between the germline ends. The CDR3 reads CASSDPAGLGKLFF. CDR3 in DNA: TGTGCCAGCAGTGATCCCGCAGGGTTGGGAAAACTGTTTTTT.

The rearrangement joins TRBV30 to TRBJ1-1; D remains unclear. With 5 bases removed from V and 1 base from J, the gap between germline ends came to 8 bases. Germline V lookup: CDR1 GTSNPN, CDR2 SVGIG (reference sequence). This CDR3 has 12 amino acids. The CDR3 protein is CAWDMRNTEAFF. The CDR3 DNA reads TGTGCCTGGGACATGAGGAACACTGAAGCTTTCTTT.

A few counts support this clonotype. CDR3 residues: CASTFSVYRAETQYF. As DNA, the CDR3 is TGTGCCAGCACCTTCTCTGTTTACAGGGCCGAGACCCAGTACTTC. V gene TRBV28 combines with J gene TRBJ2-5; possibly TRBD1 for D (6 bases). V shed 7 bases and J shed 5 bases, with 20 bases lying between them. Per germline, CDR1 MDHEN and CDR2 SYDVKM. The CDR3 loop spans 15 amino acids.

There are a few counts of this clonotype. CDR3 nucleotide sequence: TGTGCCAGCACCCCCGAAGGGTTTTCAACTAATGAAAAACTGTTTTTT. This translates into CASTPEGFSTNEKLFF. The chain recombines TRBV12-3 or TRBV12-4 with TRBJ1-4; D not resolved. This CDR3 has 16 residues. Trimming left V 7 bases short and J 0 bases short, with 15 bases between.

This clonotype turned up a few times. V gene TRBV20-1 combines with J gene TRBJ2-3; perhaps TRBD1 as D (6 bases). In germline, CDR1 is DFQATT, CDR2 SNEGSKA (reference sequence). This CDR3 has 16 amino acids. V was shortened by 5 bases and J by 4 bases, with 22 bases between the two germline ends. CDR3 bases: TGCAGTGCTGAGGGGGACGGCAGGGGTGCCCCAGATACGCAGTATTTT. It yields the protein CSAEGDGRGAPDTQYF.